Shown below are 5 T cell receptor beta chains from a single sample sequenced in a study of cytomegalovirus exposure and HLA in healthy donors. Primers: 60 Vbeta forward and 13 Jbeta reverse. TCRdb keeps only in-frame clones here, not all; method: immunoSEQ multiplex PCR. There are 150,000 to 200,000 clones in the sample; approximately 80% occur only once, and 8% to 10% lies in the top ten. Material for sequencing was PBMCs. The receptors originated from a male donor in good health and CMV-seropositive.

The CDR3 loop reads CASRLRVAPGGINEQYF. The CDR3 bases are TGTGCCAGCAGGCTAAGAGTAGCTCCCGGAGGGATTAACGAGCAGTACTTC. The chain joins TRBV28 to TRBJ2-7; TRBD2 might be the D (6 bases). Trimming pared 6 bases from V and 5 bases from J, leaving 26 bases between. The CDR3 has 17 amino acids. Germline V CDR1 and CDR2: MDHEN, SYDVKM.

The CDR3 DNA reads as TGCGCCAGCAGCCATATTGTCCCCCTGACTAGCGGGACCTACTACAATGAGCAGTTCTTC. Encoded protein: CASSHIVPLTSGTYYNEQFF. This sequence joins TRBV4-1 and TRBJ2-1, with 11 bases identical to TRBD2. Trimming took 3 bases from V and 3 from J; bases not matched to a gene: 16. The CDR3 totals 20 residues. Germline V gene data show CDR1 as MGHRA and CDR2 as YSYEKL.

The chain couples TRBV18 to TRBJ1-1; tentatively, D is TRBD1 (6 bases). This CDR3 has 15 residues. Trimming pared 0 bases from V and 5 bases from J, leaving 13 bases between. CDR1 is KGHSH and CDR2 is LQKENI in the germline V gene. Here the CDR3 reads CASSPPGGPMTEAFF. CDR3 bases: TGTGCCAGCTCACCACCGGGGGGGCCTATGACTGAAGCTTTCTTT. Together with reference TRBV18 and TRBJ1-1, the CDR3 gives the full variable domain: NAGVMQNPRHLVRRRGQEARLRCSPMKGHSHVYWYRQLPEEGLKFMVYLQKENIIDESGMPKERFSAEFPKEGPSILRIQQVVRGDSAAYFCASSPPGGPMTEAFFGQGTRLTVV.

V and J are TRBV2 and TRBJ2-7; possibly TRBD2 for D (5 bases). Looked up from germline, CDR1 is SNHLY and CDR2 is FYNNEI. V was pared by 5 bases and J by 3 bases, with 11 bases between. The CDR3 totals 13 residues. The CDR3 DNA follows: TGTGCCAGCAGTTTCGGACTCCTCTACGAGCAGTACTTC. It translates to CASSFGLLYEQYF.

DNA for the CDR3: TGTGCCAGCAGTGGGGACAGGGACAGTGGCACTGAAGCTTTCTTT. It translates to CASSGDRDSGTEAFF. The chain couples TRBV6-6 to TRBJ1-1, with TRBD1 matching over 9 bases. Germline CDR1 and CDR2: MNHNY and SVGAGI (reference sequence). V was clipped by 5 bases and J by 4 bases; unmatched bases: 8. CDR3 length: 15 residues.